This passage covers 18 T cell receptor beta chains from one sample sequenced in a study of regulatory T cells in long-lasting Graves disease. Stated time point: persistent/refractory GD, antithyroid drugs over 5 years with positive TRAb. PBMC RNA served as the TCR library source. Arm-PCR of CDR3 regions and iRepertoire HTBI primers were used to build TCR beta libraries. TCRdb used MiXCR to reprocess the multiplex PCR reads, holding one entry per CDR3 protein. The repertoire holds about 430,000 distinct CDR3 sequences, with 21% as singletons. The material sequenced was peripheral blood mononuclear cells (PBMCs), taken when the disease was refractory, from a patient treated with antithyroid drugs. The receptor source for this set is a female donor with Graves disease.

The gene calls are TRBV6-2 or TRBV6-3 and TRBJ2-1; unclear D gene. V shed 3 bases and J shed 7 bases, with 22 bases lying between them. Germline lookup yields CDR1 MNHEY and CDR2 SVGEGT. The CDR3 is 17 residues long. The CDR3 DNA sequence: TGTGCCAGCAGTTATGGCGGCTTCGCGGTCCCGGGTAATGAGCAGTTCTTC. Protein: CASSYGGFAVPGNEQFF.

The table lists this clonotype with a count of one. Mismatch with germline at one junction end may stem from a read error. The chain employs TRBV15 and TRBJ2-2, with a weak D call TRBD2 (5 bases). The CDR3 loop spans 16 amino acids. Germline loops: CDR1 LNHNV, CDR2 YYDKDF (reference sequence). This CDR3 reads CATSRDRASNTGEPFF. CDR3 DNA sequence: TGTGCCACCAGCAGAGACCGGGCCTCCAACACCGGGGAGCCGTTTTTT.

To note about this clonotype: Given a much more abundant clone one base away, this may be a read error. The rearrangement uses TRBV6-1 and TRBJ2-5, with unresolved D. The germline CDR1 and CDR2 sequences are MNHNS and SASEGT. V gave up 5 bases and J gave up 5 bases, with 18 bases separating them. This CDR3 is built from 15 residues. The CDR3 region is CASSPTVAGSETQYF. In DNA, the CDR3 is TGTGCCAGCAGTCCAACGGTGGCAGGCTCGGAGACCCAGTACTTC.

The chain employs TRBV5-1 and TRBJ2-5; 9 bases line up with TRBD2. This CDR3 spans 16 amino acids. Per the germline V gene, CDR1 is SGHRS and CDR2 is YFSETQ. V was clipped by 3 bases and J by 4 bases; unmatched bases: 10. The CDR3 nucleotides are TGCGCCAGCAGCTGGGGGGCTAGCGGGATTCGAGAGACCCAGTACTTC. Its protein is CASSWGASGIRETQYF.

This clonotype was detected many times. The chain links TRBV16 to TRBJ1-5; maybe TRBD1 (5 bases). Trimming pared 2 bases from V and 6 bases from J, leaving 11 bases between. Germline V CDR1 and CDR2: KGHSY, FQNENV. CDR3 length: 14 amino acids. For the CDR3, the DNA is TGTGCCAGCAGCCAAGGAGGGGTAATTCAGCCCCAGCATTTT. Encoded protein: CASSQGGVIQPQHF.

This clonotype was recorded at least ten times. The V call is TRBV10-3, the J call TRBJ1-5; D uncertain. The CDR3 has 10 amino acids. Germline V gene lookup returns CDR1 ENHRY and CDR2 SYGVKD. V was pared by 11 bases and J by 8 bases, with 10 bases between. The CDR3 nucleotides are TGTGCCTTGCCGATTAAGCCCCAGCATTTT. This encodes CALPIKPQHF.

This chain links TRBV9 with TRBJ2-2; 7 bases match TRBD2. CDR1 SGDLS and CDR2 YYNGEE come from the germline V gene. With 0 bases clipped from V and 5 bases from J, the junction kept 7 bases outside the gene matches. CDR3 length: 16 residues. In DNA, the CDR3 is TGTGCCAGCAGCGTAGAAGCTAGCGGAAGGACCGGGGAGCTGTTTTTT. Its translation is CASSVEASGRTGELFF.

This clonotype was recorded at least ten times. The chain employs TRBV20-1 and TRBJ1-2, with TRBD1 identical over 8 bases. Germline CDR1 is DFQATT and CDR2 is SNEGSKA (reference sequence). The CDR3 is made up of 14 amino acids. The V segment lost 3 bases and the J segment 7 bases; nucleotides outside the gene matches: 10. The CDR3 here is CSASLQGAFGGYTF. The CDR3, as DNA: TGCAGTGCTAGTCTCCAGGGGGCTTTTGGTGGCTACACCTTC.

This clonotype was counted a few times. In nucleotides, the CDR3 is TGTGCCACCAGTGATGGGGGGAGCGGCTACACCTTC. Its protein product is CATSDGGSGYTF. V and J are TRBV24-1 and TRBJ1-2; possibly TRBD1 for D (5 bases). CDR1 KGHDR and CDR2 SFDVKD come from the germline V gene. Trimming took 3 bases from V and 8 from J, leaving 9 bases between them. The CDR3 length is 12 residues.

This clonotype was found many times. The chain uses TRBV27 and TRBJ1-6, with 9 bases matching TRBD1. V was pared by 7 bases and J by 9 bases, with 4 bases of the junction left unmatched. CDR1 is MNHEY, CDR2 SMNVEV, per germline (reference sequence). The CDR3 length is 13 residues. CDR3 sequence (DNA): TGTGCCAGCACCCGGACAGGGGTTTCACCCCTCCACTTT. This gives the protein CASTRTGVSPLHF.

In its sample, this clonotype was seen once. The gene calls are TRBV28 and TRBJ2-3; 9 bases map to TRBD2. V was pared by 5 bases and J by 4 bases, with 19 bases of the junction left unmatched. This CDR3 is 19 amino acids long. The germline V gene encodes CDR1 MDHEN and CDR2 SYDVKM. CDR3 sequence (DNA): TGTGCCAGCAGTACCCCTCCGTTGGCTAGCGGGAAGGCGGCAGATACGCAGTATTTT. Its protein product is CASSTPPLASGKAADTQYF.

This clonotype has only a few counts. The chain has TRBV7-9 and TRBJ2-4, with TRBD1 identical over 7 bases. CDR1 and CDR2 from the germline V gene are SEHNR and FQNEAQ (reference sequence). The J segment lost 4 bases and the V segment lost 5 bases, leaving 11 bases of the junction unmatched. This CDR3 has 16 amino acids. The CDR3 nucleotides read TGTGCCAGCAGCATCAACTCTGGGACAGTAAAAAACATTCAGTACTTC. Protein sequence: CASSINSGTVKNIQYF.

A few counts support this clonotype. The chain uses TRBV29-1 and TRBJ2-7; TRBD2 is a possible D gene (5 bases). There are 13 residues in the CDR3. Germline V gene lookup returns CDR1 SQVTM and CDR2 ANQGSEA. V was cut by 3 bases and J by 4 bases, with 13 bases left in between. CDR3 nucleotide sequence: TGCAGCGTTGATCCGGGCTCGGGGTACGAGCAGTACTTC. Its protein product is CSVDPGSGYEQYF.

To note about this clonotype: A much larger clonotype is one base distant, so this may be a read error. Here the CDR3 omits its conserved ending phenylalanine or tryptophan, so a read error is the likely source. The gene calls are TRBV28 and TRBJ2-5; 8 positions match TRBD2. The CDR3 has 17 amino acids. Germline-derived CDR1 and CDR2 are MDHEN and SYDVKM. The V segment lost 7 bases and the J segment 2 bases; nucleotides outside the gene matches: 15. The CDR3 protein is CASTDGRLAGPQETQYL. CDR3 bases: TGTGCCAGCACTGATGGTCGGCTAGCGGGTCCGCAAGAGACCCAGTACCTC.

Many counts were recorded for this clonotype. The gene calls are TRBV20-1 and TRBJ2-7; D is undetermined. Trimming cost V 3 bases and J 2 bases, with 14 bases left between them. Per the germline V gene, CDR1 is DFQATT and CDR2 is SNEGSKA (reference sequence). There are 14 residues in the CDR3. The CDR3 DNA is TGCAGTGCTAGCCCGGGTACCGGTACCTACGAGCAGTACTTC. This gives the protein CSASPGTGTYEQYF.

There are a few counts of this clonotype. The J gene is TRBJ2-5, the V gene TRBV30; 7 nucleotides match TRBD2. Looked up from germline, CDR1 is GTSNPN and CDR2 is SVGIG (reference sequence). V gave up 4 bases and J gave up 0 bases; unmatched junction bases: 8. The CDR3 extends over 15 amino acids. CDR3 region: CAWTPAGENQETQYF. The CDR3 nucleotides are TGTGCCTGGACCCCCGCGGGGGAGAACCAAGAGACCCAGTACTTC.

The V and J genes are TRBV18 and TRBJ1-5; D not certain. The CDR3 loop spans 14 amino acids. Germline V CDR1 and CDR2: KGHSH, LQKENI. V gave up 2 bases and J gave up 4 bases, with 9 bases separating them. CDR3 DNA sequence: TGTGCCAGCTCACCAGCACGAAGGAATCAGCCCCAGCATTTT. It specifies CASSPARRNQPQHF. Filled out from reference TRBV18 and TRBJ1-5, the complete variable domain reads NAGVMQNPRHLVRRRGQEARLRCSPMKGHSHVYWYRQLPEEGLKFMVYLQKENIIDESGMPKERFSAEFPKEGPSILRIQQVVRGDSAAYFCASSPARRNQPQHFGDGTRLSIL.

The chain joins TRBV6-1 to TRBJ2-1, with 8 positions matching TRBD2. Trimming at V came to 7 bases and at J to 2 bases, leaving 4 bases not matched to a gene. The length of the CDR3 is 14 residues. CDR1 MNHNS and CDR2 SASEGT come from the germline V gene. As DNA, the CDR3 is TGTGCCAGCAAGACTAGCGCCGCCTACAATGAGCAGTTCTTC. Amino acid sequence: CASKTSAAYNEQFF.